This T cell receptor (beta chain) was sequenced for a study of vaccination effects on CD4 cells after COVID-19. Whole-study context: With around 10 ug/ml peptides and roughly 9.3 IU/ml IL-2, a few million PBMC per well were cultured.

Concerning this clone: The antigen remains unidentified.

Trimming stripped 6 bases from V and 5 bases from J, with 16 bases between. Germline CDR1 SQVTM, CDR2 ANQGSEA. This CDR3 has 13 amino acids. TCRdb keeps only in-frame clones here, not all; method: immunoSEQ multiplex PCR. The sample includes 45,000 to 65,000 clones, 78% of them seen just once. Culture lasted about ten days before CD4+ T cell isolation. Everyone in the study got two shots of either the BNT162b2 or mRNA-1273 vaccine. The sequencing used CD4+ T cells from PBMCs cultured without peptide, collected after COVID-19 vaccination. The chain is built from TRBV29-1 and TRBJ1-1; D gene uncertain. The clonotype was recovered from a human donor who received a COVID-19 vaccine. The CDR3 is CSVPQRSRTEAFF. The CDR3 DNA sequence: TGCAGCGTCCCCCAACGATCGAGAACTGAAGCTTTCTTT.